Each of the 21 T cell receptor beta chains below was sequenced from the same sample in a study of blood T cell repertoires in COVID-19. Profiled with immunoSEQ multiplex PCR; TCRdb holds only in-frame clones, not every one. The data hold 110,000 to 150,000 clones, with roughly four fifths observed a single time. The sequenced sample was peripheral blood. The receptors were sampled from a woman aged 80 or over with acute or convalescent COVID-19.

This clone was seen just once. The chain uses TRBV7-8 and TRBJ2-7; a weak D match, TRBD1 (5 bases). Germline CDR1 and CDR2: SGHVS and FQNEAQ. Trimming cost V 3 bases and J 0 bases, with 18 bases left between them. CDR3 length: 17 amino acids. The DNA of the CDR3 is TGTGCCAGCAGCTTTCTTATAGGGGCGAAGGACTCCTACGAGCAGTACTTC. Encoded protein: CASSFLIGAKDSYEQYF. Using reference TRBV7-8 and TRBJ2-7 for the parts outside the CDR3, the full variable domain is GAGVSQSPRYKVAKRGQDVALRCDPISGHVSLFWYQQALGQGPEFLTYFQNEAQLDKSGLPSDRFFAERPEGSVSTLKIQRTQQEDSAVYLCASSFLIGAKDSYEQYFGPGTRLTVT.

The gene calls are TRBV28 and TRBJ2-7; possibly TRBD1 for D (6 bases). V lost 7 bases, J lost 0 bases, and 16 bases lay in between. The CDR3 length is 15 residues. Germline V gives CDR1 MDHEN, CDR2 SYDVKM. The CDR3 coding sequence is TGTGCCAGCAATACAGGGACCTATCTCTCCTACGAGCAGTACTTC. The encoded protein is CASNTGTYLSYEQYF.

This chain uses TRBV12-3 or TRBV12-4 with TRBJ1-5, with D possibly TRBD1 on 6 matching bases. Trimming pared 6 bases from V and 7 bases from J, leaving 13 bases between. CDR3 length equals 13 residues. The CDR3: CASRPTQGQPQHF. CDR3 DNA sequence: TGTGCCAGCAGGCCAACACAGGGCCAGCCCCAGCATTTT.

The chain links TRBV19 to TRBJ1-5; 8 bases map to TRBD1. Trimming removed 9 bases from V and 10 bases from J; junction bases left unmatched: 11. Germline loops: CDR1 LNHDA, CDR2 SQIVND (reference sequence). The CDR3 contains 13 residues. In DNA form, the CDR3 reads TGTGCCAGCGCAGACAGGGGAGGGGATCCCCAGCATTTT. It specifies CASADRGGDPQHF.

The V gene is TRBV5-1, the J gene TRBJ1-4; possibly TRBD1 for D (6 bases). Trimming removed 4 bases at V and 8 bases at J, with 18 bases between. This CDR3 spans 15 amino acids. Germline V CDR1 and CDR2: SGHRS, YFSETQ. The CDR3 protein is CASSITGTGGEKLFF. In nucleotides, the CDR3 is TGCGCCAGCAGCATCACAGGGACGGGTGGGGAAAAACTGTTTTTT.

The chain links TRBV4-1 to TRBJ1-2; D unclear. CDR1 and CDR2 (germline): MGHRA, YSYEKL. Trimming removed 3 bases from V and 4 bases from J, with 12 bases in between. CDR3 length equals 14 residues. The CDR3 region has the DNA TGCGCCAGCAGCCAGGAGCAGCTGGCCTATGGCTACACCTTC. It yields the protein CASSQEQLAYGYTF.

The chain is built from TRBV9 and TRBJ1-1, with TRBD1 matching 10 bases. This CDR3 has 15 residues. Per the germline V gene, CDR1 is SGDLS and CDR2 is YYNGEE. V lost 3 bases, J lost 2 bases, and 4 bases stayed unmatched. Written as DNA, the CDR3 is TGTGCCAGCAGCGAAATGACAGGGGGCAACACTGAAGCTTTCTTT. It codes for CASSEMTGGNTEAFF.

V and J are TRBV5-1 and TRBJ2-7; 10 bases match TRBD2. Germline-derived CDR1 and CDR2 are SGHRS and YFSETQ. There are 16 residues in the CDR3. Germline trimming cut 3 bases from V and 2 bases from J; bases unmatched to any gene: 8. CDR3: CASSSTSGLAPYEQYF. CDR3 nucleotides: TGCGCCAGCAGCTCGACTAGCGGGCTTGCTCCCTACGAGCAGTACTTC.

The chain combines TRBV20-1 with TRBJ1-3; weak D call: TRBD1 (6 bases). CDR1 DFQATT and CDR2 SNEGSKA come from the germline V gene (reference sequence). CDR3 size: 14 residues. V dropped 3 bases and J dropped 4 bases, with 13 bases sitting between them. In DNA, the CDR3 is TGCAGTGCTAGTCGGGGACATCAAGGAAACACCATATATTTT. It is translated as CSASRGHQGNTIYF.

V gene TRBV18 combines with J gene TRBJ2-5; 8 positions agree with TRBD1. This CDR3 is built from 14 residues. Trimming cost V 3 bases and J 4 bases; bases outside gene matches: 4. Germline V lookup: CDR1 KGHSH, CDR2 LQKENI. CDR3 sequence reads: CASSPDRGGETQYF. CDR3 coding DNA: TGTGCCAGCTCACCTGACAGGGGTGGAGAGACCCAGTACTTC.

Points on this clone: Other DNA sequences in this specimen translate into the identical CDR3. This chain links TRBV27 with TRBJ1-1; D is undetermined. Germline V gene data show CDR1 as MNHEY and CDR2 as SMNVEV (reference sequence). With 3 bases removed from V and 1 base from J, the gap between germline ends came to 6 bases. The CDR3 contains 13 residues. CDR3 amino acids: CASSLGGNTEAFF. The CDR3 nucleotides are TGTGCCAGCAGTTTGGGAGGGAACACTGAAGCTTTCTTT.

The genes are TRBV10-3 and TRBJ1-5, with a weak D call TRBD1 (6 bases). Germline V lookup: CDR1 ENHRY, CDR2 SYGVKD. This CDR3 has 14 amino acids. Trimming took off 1 base at V and 2 bases at J, with 6 bases between the two ends. CDR3: CAISEYRGNQPQHF. The CDR3 coding sequence is TGTGCCATCAGTGAGTACAGGGGCAATCAGCCCCAGCATTTT.

The V and J genes are TRBV7-9 and TRBJ2-1; D is unresolved. Germline CDR1 reads SEHNR; CDR2 reads FQNEAQ (reference sequence). Trimming cost V 1 base and J 0 bases, with 16 bases left between them. The CDR3 covers 18 residues. CDR3 sequence: CASSLEAQTRSSYNEQFF. The DNA of the CDR3 is TGTGCCAGCAGCTTAGAAGCACAAACAAGGAGCTCCTACAATGAGCAGTTCTTC.

V gene TRBV29-1 combines with J gene TRBJ2-7; 8 bases line up with TRBD1. V dropped 3 bases and J dropped 5; count of bases not matched to a gene: 12. Germline assignment: CDR1 SQVTM and CDR2 ANQGSEA. The CDR3 consists of 15 residues. CDR3 amino acids: CSVDLRGLPGNEQYF. CDR3 bases: TGCAGCGTTGACCTCAGGGGGCTTCCAGGGAACGAGCAGTACTTC.

This sequence joins TRBV6-1 and TRBJ2-5; 8 nucleotides agree with TRBD1. Germline assignment: CDR1 MNHNS and CDR2 SASEGT. There are 15 residues in the CDR3. Unmatched junction bases numbered 6, after V lost 4 bases and J lost 2 bases. The chain's CDR3 is CASSGAGTGQETQYF. The CDR3 nucleotides are TGTGCCAGCAGTGGAGCCGGGACAGGTCAAGAGACCCAGTACTTC.

V is TRBV9 and J is TRBJ2-1, with a possible D match to TRBD1 (5 bases). The CDR3 contains 12 residues. CDR1 and CDR2 from the germline V gene are SGDLS and YYNGEE. V gave up 4 bases and J gave up 10 bases, with 12 bases separating them. CDR3 sequence reads: CASSLPQGEQFF. The CDR3 DNA sequence: TGTGCCAGCAGCCTCCCCCAGGGAGAGCAGTTCTTC.

The CDR3: CASSPSGSPHEQFF. CDR3 bases: TGTGCCAGCAGCCCTAGCGGGAGCCCCCATGAGCAGTTCTTC. The V gene is TRBV6-4, the J gene TRBJ2-1, with TRBD2 matching over 10 bases. The trim removed 6 bases at V and 8 bases at J, leaving 7 bases unmatched. The CDR3 contains 14 residues. CDR1 and CDR2 from the germline V gene are MRHNA and SNTAGT.

The J gene is TRBJ1-2, the V gene TRBV25-1, with D possibly being TRBD1 (6 bases). The CDR3 length is 15 residues. The germline gives CDR1 MGHDK, CDR2 SYGVNS. V lost 4 bases, J lost 3 bases, and 15 bases lay in between. The CDR3 reads CASSGTGLSDYGYTF. The CDR3 DNA sequence: TGTGCCAGCAGTGGAACAGGGCTCTCAGACTATGGCTACACCTTC.

The chain employs TRBV5-1 and TRBJ1-1; possibly TRBD1 for D (5 bases). This CDR3 has 16 residues. Germline values: CDR1 SGHRS, CDR2 YFSETQ. V gave up 1 base and J gave up 0 bases, with 13 bases separating them. The DNA of the CDR3 is TGCGCCAGCAGCTTGAAGTCTCGGGGGGTGAACACTGAAGCTTTCTTT. Protein: CASSLKSRGVNTEAFF.

V and J are TRBV21-1 and TRBJ1-5; TRBD1, the D gene given by the table, was not confirmed from the DNA. TRBV21-1 is a listed pseudogene. The CDR3 length is 16 residues. The CDR3: CASSLPGQNSNQPQHF. In DNA form, the CDR3 reads TGTGCCAGCAGCCTCCCGGGACAAAATAGCAATCAGCCCCAGCATTTT.

The chain recombines TRBV7-8 with TRBJ1-1; 8 bases align to TRBD1. Unmatched junction bases numbered 3, after V lost 2 bases and J lost 4 bases. The CDR3 consists of 14 residues. Germline V gives CDR1 SGHVS, CDR2 FQNEAQ. CDR3 in DNA: TGTGCCAGCAGCTTACAGGGGGCGTCCACTGAAGCTTTCTTT. Encoded protein: CASSLQGASTEAFF.